A single sample gave rise to the 20 T cell receptor beta chains below, sequenced in a study of blood T cell repertoires in COVID-19. Clones were sequenced by immunoSEQ multiplex PCR, and TCRdb holds only the in-frame ones, with some missing. The sample yields about 53,000 clones, 87% seen once. Material for sequencing was peripheral blood. These receptors originate from a man between 45 and 60 years old with acute or convalescent COVID-19.

The chain carries TRBV27 and TRBJ1-2; 7 bases fit TRBD1. The CDR3 length is 13 residues. Per germline, CDR1 MNHEY and CDR2 SMNVEV (reference sequence). Trimming took 6 bases from V and 4 from J; bases not matched to a gene: 5. The CDR3 coding sequence is TGTGCCAGCAGCAAGGACAGGATCTATGGCTACACCTTC. Protein sequence: CASSKDRIYGYTF.

CDR3: CASSFTKGAGSFF. CDR3 bases: TGCGCCAGCAGCTTTACGAAGGGGGCCGGGTCTTTCTTT. The J gene is TRBJ1-1, the V gene TRBV5-1; the match to TRBD1 covers 7 bases. With 2 bases clipped from V and 12 bases from J, the junction kept 10 bases outside the gene matches. In germline, CDR1 is SGHRS, CDR2 YFSETQ. The CDR3 is 13 amino acids.

The CDR3 is CASSLAYQSDTQYF. The CDR3 nucleotides are TGTGCCAGCAGCTTAGCGTACCAGTCAGATACGCAGTATTTT. The V call is TRBV7-2, the J call TRBJ2-3; unclear D gene. The CDR3 totals 14 residues. Germline CDR1 reads SGHTA; CDR2 reads FQGNSA. With 0 bases removed from V and 4 bases from J, the gap between germline ends came to 8 bases.

The CDR3 region has the DNA TGTGCCAGCAGCTCCTCTAGGGGAAGCACAGATACGCAGTATTTT. Its protein product is CASSSSRGSTDTQYF. The chain employs TRBV11-3 and TRBJ2-3; D perhaps matches TRBD1 (5 bases). CDR3 size: 15 residues. Trimming shortened V by 4 bases and J by 0 bases, and 11 bases separated the two germline ends. Germline-derived CDR1 and CDR2 are SGHNT and YENEEA. The complete variable domain, with remaining parts taken from reference TRBV11-3 and TRBJ2-3, reads EAGVVQSPRYKIIEKKQPVAFWCNPISGHNTLYWYLQNLGQGPELLIRYENEEAVDDSQLPKDRFSAERLKGVDSTLKIQPAELGDSAVYLCASSSSRGSTDTQYFGPGTRLTVL.

The chain combines TRBV6-5 with TRBJ2-7, with D perhaps matching TRBD1 (6 bases). Germline V lookup: CDR1 MNHEY, CDR2 SVGAGI. The CDR3 is 14 residues long. The V gene lost 4 bases and the J gene lost 0 bases, with 10 bases spanning the gap. The CDR3 loop reads CASSSGHHSYEQYF. The DNA of the CDR3 is TGTGCCAGCAGTTCGGGACACCACTCCTACGAGCAGTACTTC.

The chain carries TRBV5-1 and TRBJ2-3; tentative D call: TRBD1 (6 bases). V lost 3 bases and J 3 bases, leaving 14 bases between the germline ends. Germline-derived CDR1 and CDR2 are SGHRS and YFSETQ. The CDR3 is 15 amino acids. CDR3 amino acids: CASSSLTGSTDTQYF. The CDR3, as DNA: TGCGCCAGCAGCTCTCTGACAGGTTCGACAGATACGCAGTATTTT.

The chain uses TRBV18 and TRBJ1-5; the D is unclear. The CDR3 sequence is 16 residues long. Trimming removed 4 bases at V and 5 bases at J, with 18 bases between. The germline V gene has CDR1 KGHSH and CDR2 LQKENI. The CDR3 spells CASSLAHPGQDQPQHF. In DNA, the CDR3 is TGTGCCAGCTCACTCGCTCACCCTGGGCAGGATCAGCCCCAGCATTTT.

J is TRBJ2-5 and V is TRBV4-1; D is possibly TRBD1 (5 bases). V lost 0 bases and J lost 4, with 12 bases in between. The germline CDR1 and CDR2 sequences are MGHRA and YSYEKL. This CDR3 is 15 amino acids long. CDR3 region: CASSQDPGDRETQYF. The CDR3 DNA sequence: TGCGCCAGCAGCCAAGACCCCGGAGACAGAGAGACCCAGTACTTC.

The V and J genes are TRBV24-1 and TRBJ2-3; 14 bases fit TRBD2. CDR3 length equals 15 residues. Trimming cost V 10 bases and J 4 bases; bases outside gene matches: 6. Germline V gene sequence: CDR1 KGHDR, CDR2 SFDVKD. DNA of the CDR3: TGTGCCACGGGACTAGCGGGAGTTAGTTCAGATACGCAGTATTTT. Translating gives CATGLAGVSSDTQYF.

The J gene is TRBJ2-1, the V gene TRBV7-2; 7 bases fit TRBD2. V gave up 0 bases and J gave up 6 bases; unmatched junction bases: 5. This CDR3 is 15 amino acids long. Per germline, CDR1 SGHTA and CDR2 FQGNSA. The CDR3 coding sequence is TGTGCCAGCAGCTTAGCTAGCGGGCCTTCCAATGAGCAGTTCTTC. Amino acids: CASSLASGPSNEQFF.

V is TRBV5-1 and J is TRBJ1-5; TRBD1 aligns across 9 bases. Germline V lookup: CDR1 SGHRS, CDR2 YFSETQ. The CDR3 has 13 amino acids. Trimming removed 6 bases from V and 11 bases from J; junction bases left unmatched: 9. Here the CDR3 reads CASTGQGPGSQHF. The CDR3 DNA reads TGCGCCAGCACCGGACAGGGGCCAGGGTCCCAGCATTTT.

The gene calls are TRBV24-1 and TRBJ2-2; 13 bases agree with TRBD2. This CDR3 has 17 residues. The trim removed 1 base at V and 6 bases at J, leaving 4 bases unmatched. The germline CDR1 and CDR2 sequences are KGHDR and SFDVKD. The CDR3 sequence: CATSDFRTSGSSGELFF. The DNA of the CDR3 is TGTGCCACCAGTGATTTTAGGACTAGCGGGAGTTCCGGGGAGCTGTTTTTT.

The rearrangement links TRBV15 to TRBJ1-5; D ambiguous. Looked up from germline, CDR1 is LNHNV and CDR2 is YYDKDF (reference sequence). V gave up 3 bases and J gave up 3 bases, with 3 bases separating them. CDR3 length: 12 amino acids. DNA of the CDR3: TGTGCCACCAGCAGGGCCAATCAGCCCCAGCATTTT. This codes for CATSRANQPQHF.

This chain links TRBV4-1 with TRBJ2-3; 11 bases line up with TRBD2. The CDR3 spans 17 residues. The J segment lost 2 bases and the V segment lost 4 bases, leaving 8 bases of the junction unmatched. Germline values: CDR1 MGHRA, CDR2 YSYEKL. This CDR3 reads CASSPLASGRNTDTQYF. For the CDR3, the DNA is TGCGCCAGCAGCCCCCTCGCTAGCGGGAGGAACACAGATACGCAGTATTTT.

V gene TRBV9 combines with J gene TRBJ2-5; TRBD1 agrees at 8 bases. Trimming removed 2 bases from V and 5 bases from J; junction bases left unmatched: 5. The CDR3 sequence is 14 residues long. Looked up from germline, CDR1 is SGDLS and CDR2 is YYNGEE. CDR3 in amino acids: CASSVAGGKETQYF. The DNA of the CDR3 is TGTGCCAGCAGCGTCGCAGGGGGCAAGGAGACCCAGTACTTC.

This chain connects TRBV24-1 to TRBJ2-5; TRBD1 matches at 8 bases. The CDR3 has 14 residues. CDR1 is KGHDR, CDR2 SFDVKD, per germline. The V segment lost 7 bases and the J segment 7 bases; nucleotides outside the gene matches: 10. The chain's CDR3 is CATRDRDALGTQYF. The CDR3 DNA follows: TGTGCCACCAGGGACAGGGATGCTTTGGGGACCCAGTACTTC.

J is TRBJ2-7 and V is TRBV28; 10 nucleotides match TRBD1. Per the germline V gene, CDR1 is MDHEN and CDR2 is SYDVKM. The CDR3 loop spans 15 amino acids. With V trimmed by 2 bases and J by 5 bases, 6 bases remained unmatched. The CDR3 here is CASSLVGTGDHEQYF. The DNA for the CDR3 is TGTGCCAGCAGTTTAGTCGGGACAGGGGACCACGAGCAGTACTTC. The full variable domain, completed using reference TRBV28 and TRBJ2-7, is DVKVTQSSRYLVKRTGEKVFLECVQDMDHENMFWYRQDPGLGLRLIYFSYDVKMKEKGDIPEGYSVSREKKERFSLILESASTNQTSMYLCASSLVGTGDHEQYFGPGTRLTVT.

V gene TRBV6-5 combines with J gene TRBJ2-1; TRBD2 agrees at 9 bases. CDR1 and CDR2 (germline): MNHEY, SVGAGI. CDR3 length equals 15 residues. Unmatched junction bases numbered 12, after V lost 2 bases and J lost 13 bases. DNA of the CDR3: TGTGCCAGCAGTTACCGCCAAGGGGGCGGGGGGGCTCAGTTCTTC. As protein: CASSYRQGGGGAQFF.

In this sample, this clone turned up once. This chain's CDR3 is CSAKRSYEQYF. Written as DNA, the CDR3 is TGCAGTGCTAAACGGAGCTACGAGCAGTACTTC. The V gene is TRBV20-1, the J gene TRBJ2-7; D is unclear. Germline CDR1 reads DFQATT; CDR2 reads SNEGSKA (reference sequence). The V gene lost 4 bases and the J gene lost 3 bases, with 7 bases spanning the gap. The CDR3 runs 11 residues.

Written as DNA, the CDR3 is TGTGCCAGCAGTTACACCGGGACAGGGGGCGAGGAGACCCAGTACTTC. It encodes CASSYTGTGGEETQYF. The chain uses TRBV6-2 or TRBV6-3 and TRBJ2-5, with TRBD1 matching 12 bases. The CDR3 contains 16 residues. CDR1 and CDR2 (germline): MNHEY, SVGEGT. With V trimmed by 2 bases and J by 5 bases, 6 bases remained unmatched.